The clone carrying this T cell receptor (beta chain) has only a few counts. Its cognate antigen is unknown. Mouse gene names and germline throughout. The read stops 1 residue short of the end of the CDR3; the missing end is completed from the germline J gene. Germline assignment: CDR1 SGHSA and CDR2 FRNQAP. This CDR3 has 14 amino acids. Trimming removed 3 bases at V and 0 bases at J, with 7 bases between. This entry comes from a study of tissue T cells after allogeneic stem cell transplantation. Whole-study results and caveats: Within patients, tissue anatomy strongly shaped TCR repertoire composition.

Regarding time point: mouse harvest day 7 after allogeneic transplant. Mouse grafts combined 10^7 T-cell-depleted bone marrow cells with 10^6 splenic CD5+ T cells. Some clones are missing from TCRdb's copy, which holds only in-frame ones; the method was immunoSEQ multiplex PCR. The sample consists of roughly 7,600 clones, roughly half of them appearing once. Sample: gut tissue. The rearrangement uses TRBV16 and TRBJ2-4; D is perhaps TRBD1 or TRBD2 (5 bases each). The receptor's source is a female BALB/c mouse given C57BL/6 T cells with graft-versus-host disease after an allogeneic hematopoietic cell transplant. The CDR3 here is CASSFGASQNTLYF. CDR3 DNA (partial): TGTGCAAGCAGCTTCGGGGCTAGTCAAAACACCTTGTAC.